The rows below give T cell receptor beta chains drawn from one sample of a study of CD8+ T cells in alopecia areata. Profiling relied on immunoSEQ multiplex PCR, and the TCRdb table lists in-frame clones only, not all of them. The top ten hold approximately 25% of the sample, which has about 140,000 clones, 82% seen once. The material was CD8+ T cells sorted from blood, obtained at week 4, from a patient treated with tofacitinib. The origin of the receptors is a human donor with alopecia areata. CDR3s include the opening cysteine and the closing phenylalanine or tryptophan. Fields, in order: V gene, clone size, CDR3 protein. Size is stated for part of the rows, as once, few or many counts, or as a class when the clone is expanded.

>TRBV7-8|NA
CASSYWETQYF
>TRBV7-6|NA
CASSLGTDSNYGYTF
>TRBV29-1|NA
CSVGGGTYNEQFF
>TRBV27|NA
CASSFGQDFRIRGELFF
>TRBV4-1|NA
CASSPRYPILYNEQFF
>TRBV29-1|few
CSVYTGPQETQYF
>TRBV9|NA
CASSVGQGTPRETQYF
>TRBV19|NA
CASSILGQDYEQYF
>TRBV2|NA
CACYRGRETQYF
>TRBV6-1|NA
CASEQGVSNQPQHF
>TRBV27|few
CASSSAYRGYEQYF
>TRBV7-2|NA
CASSLVSPRVDTQYF
>TRBV29-1|NA
CSVETSGGGSSTDTQYF
>TRBV29-1|few
CASRKGTGELFF
>TRBV4-3|NA
CASSQDGQGAYNEQFF
>TRBV27|NA
CASSLDRANYGYTF
>TRBV13|NA
CASSLGDPYEQYF
>TRBV4-1|NA
CASSQGENRGTETQYF
>TRBV29-1|NA
CSVCLLSGDGDTQYF
>TRBV7-6|NA
CASSFRGGDGDTQYF